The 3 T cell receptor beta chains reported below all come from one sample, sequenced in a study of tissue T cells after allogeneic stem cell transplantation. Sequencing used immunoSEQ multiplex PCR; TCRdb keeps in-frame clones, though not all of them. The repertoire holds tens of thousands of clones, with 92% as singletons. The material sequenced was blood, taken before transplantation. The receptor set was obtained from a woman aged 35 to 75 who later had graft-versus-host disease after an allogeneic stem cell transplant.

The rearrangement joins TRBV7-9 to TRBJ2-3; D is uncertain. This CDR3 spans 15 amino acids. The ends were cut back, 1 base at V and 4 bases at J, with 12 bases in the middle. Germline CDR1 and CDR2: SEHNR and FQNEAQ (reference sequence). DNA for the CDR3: TGTGCCAGCAGCTTAGGAAGGATAGTCGCAGATACGCAGTATTTT. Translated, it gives CASSLGRIVADTQYF. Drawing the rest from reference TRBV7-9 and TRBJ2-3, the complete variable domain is DTGVSQNPRHKITKRGQNVTFRCDPISEHNRLYWYRQTLGQGPEFLTYFQNEAQLEKSRLLSDRFSAERPKGSFSTLEIQRTEQGDSAMYLCASSLGRIVADTQYFGPGTRLTVL.

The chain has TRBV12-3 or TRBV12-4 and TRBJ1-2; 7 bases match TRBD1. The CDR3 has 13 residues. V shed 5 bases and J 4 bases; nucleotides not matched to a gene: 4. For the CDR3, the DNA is TGTGCCAGCAGTGGACAGGATCGCTATGGCTACACCTTC. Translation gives CASSGQDRYGYTF.

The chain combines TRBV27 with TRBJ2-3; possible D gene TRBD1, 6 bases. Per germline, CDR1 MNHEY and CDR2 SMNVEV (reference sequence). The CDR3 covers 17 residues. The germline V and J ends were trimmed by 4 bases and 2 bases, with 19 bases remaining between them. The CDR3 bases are TGTGCCAGCAGTTCATCCCCTCGACAGGATCCCACAGATACGCAGTATTTT. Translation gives CASSSSPRQDPTDTQYF.